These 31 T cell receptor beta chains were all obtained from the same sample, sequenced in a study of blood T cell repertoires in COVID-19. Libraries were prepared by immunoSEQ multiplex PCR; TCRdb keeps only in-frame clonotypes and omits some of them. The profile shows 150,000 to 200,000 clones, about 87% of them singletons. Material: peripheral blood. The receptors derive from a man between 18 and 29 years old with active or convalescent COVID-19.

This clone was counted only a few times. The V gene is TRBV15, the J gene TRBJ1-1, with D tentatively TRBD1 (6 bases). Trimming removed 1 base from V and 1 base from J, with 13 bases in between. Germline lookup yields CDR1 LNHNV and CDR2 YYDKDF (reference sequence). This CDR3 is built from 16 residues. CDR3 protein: CATSRGPDRPNTEAFF. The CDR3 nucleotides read TGTGCCACCAGCAGAGGGCCGGACAGACCGAACACTGAAGCTTTCTTT.

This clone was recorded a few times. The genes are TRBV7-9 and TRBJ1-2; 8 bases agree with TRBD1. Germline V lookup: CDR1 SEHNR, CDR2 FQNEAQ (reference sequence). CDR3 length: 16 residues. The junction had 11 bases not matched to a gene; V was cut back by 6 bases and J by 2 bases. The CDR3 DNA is TGTGCCAGCAGTTTCACAGGGGGGCCTACGAACTATGGCTACACCTTC. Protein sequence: CASSFTGGPTNYGYTF.

CDR3 region: CASSDGAGVGYTF. The CDR3 DNA is TGTGCCAGCAGTGACGGGGCAGGGGTTGGCTACACCTTC. This rearrangement joins TRBV6-1 to TRBJ1-2, with a weak D call TRBD1 (6 bases). Trimming took off 3 bases at V and 7 bases at J, with 12 bases between the two ends. Looked up from germline, CDR1 is MNHNS and CDR2 is SASEGT. The CDR3 is made up of 13 amino acids.

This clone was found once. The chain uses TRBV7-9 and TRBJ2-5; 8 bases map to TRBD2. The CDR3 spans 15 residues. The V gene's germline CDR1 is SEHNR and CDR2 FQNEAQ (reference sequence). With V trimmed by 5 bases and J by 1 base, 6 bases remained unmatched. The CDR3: CASSIILAGQETQYF. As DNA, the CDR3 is TGTGCCAGCAGCATCATCCTAGCGGGCCAAGAGACCCAGTACTTC.

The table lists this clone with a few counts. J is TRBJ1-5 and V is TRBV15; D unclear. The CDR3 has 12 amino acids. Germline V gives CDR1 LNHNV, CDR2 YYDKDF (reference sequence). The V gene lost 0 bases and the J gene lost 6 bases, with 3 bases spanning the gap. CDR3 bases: TGTGCCACCAGCAGAGATATTCAGCCCCAGCATTTT. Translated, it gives CATSRDIQPQHF.

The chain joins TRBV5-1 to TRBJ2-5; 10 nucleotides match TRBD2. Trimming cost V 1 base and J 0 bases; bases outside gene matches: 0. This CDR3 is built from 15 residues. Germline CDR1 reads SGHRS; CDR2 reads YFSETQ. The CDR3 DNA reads TGCGCCAGCAGCTTGCTAGCGGGGGACCAAGAGACCCAGTACTTC. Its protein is CASSLLAGDQETQYF.

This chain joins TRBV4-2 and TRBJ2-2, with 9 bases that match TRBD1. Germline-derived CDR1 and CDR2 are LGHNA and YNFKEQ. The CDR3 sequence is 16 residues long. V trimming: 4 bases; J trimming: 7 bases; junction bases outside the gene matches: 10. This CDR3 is CASSPGGQGFYGELFF. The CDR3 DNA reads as TGTGCCAGCAGCCCTGGTGGACAGGGGTTCTACGGGGAGCTGTTTTTT.

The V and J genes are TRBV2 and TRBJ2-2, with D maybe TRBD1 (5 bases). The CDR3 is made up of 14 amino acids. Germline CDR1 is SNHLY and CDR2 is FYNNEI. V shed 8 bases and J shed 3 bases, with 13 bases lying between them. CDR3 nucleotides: TGTGCCAGCCTATGGGGCAGCTACACCGGGGAGCTGTTTTTT. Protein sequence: CASLWGSYTGELFF.

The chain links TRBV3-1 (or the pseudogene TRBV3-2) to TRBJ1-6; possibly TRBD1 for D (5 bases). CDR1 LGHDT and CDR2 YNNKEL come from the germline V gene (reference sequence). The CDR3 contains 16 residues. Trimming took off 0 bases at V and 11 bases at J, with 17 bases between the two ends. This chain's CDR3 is CASSQDLIGGTAPLHF. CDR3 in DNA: TGTGCCAGCAGCCAAGACCTGATCGGGGGGACGGCACCCCTCCACTTT.

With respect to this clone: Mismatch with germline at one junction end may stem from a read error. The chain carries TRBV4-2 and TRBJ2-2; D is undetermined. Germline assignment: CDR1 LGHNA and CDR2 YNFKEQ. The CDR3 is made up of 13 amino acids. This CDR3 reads CASSFENAGELFF. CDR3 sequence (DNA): TGTGCCAGCAGCTTCGAGAACGCCGGGGAGCTGTTTTTT.

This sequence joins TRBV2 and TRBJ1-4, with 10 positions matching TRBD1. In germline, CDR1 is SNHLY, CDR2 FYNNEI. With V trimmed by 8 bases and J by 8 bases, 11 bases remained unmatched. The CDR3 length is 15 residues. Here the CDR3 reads CASSGQGPVGEKLFF. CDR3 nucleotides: TGTGCCAGCTCGGGACAGGGGCCGGTTGGGGAAAAACTGTTTTTT.

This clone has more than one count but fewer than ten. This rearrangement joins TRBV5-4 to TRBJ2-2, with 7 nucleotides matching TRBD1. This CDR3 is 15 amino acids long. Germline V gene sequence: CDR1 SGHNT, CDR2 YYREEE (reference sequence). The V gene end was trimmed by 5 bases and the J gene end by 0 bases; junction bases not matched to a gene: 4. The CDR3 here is CASRLTGSNTGELFF. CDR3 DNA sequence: TGTGCCAGCAGACTGACAGGGTCGAACACCGGGGAGCTGTTTTTT.

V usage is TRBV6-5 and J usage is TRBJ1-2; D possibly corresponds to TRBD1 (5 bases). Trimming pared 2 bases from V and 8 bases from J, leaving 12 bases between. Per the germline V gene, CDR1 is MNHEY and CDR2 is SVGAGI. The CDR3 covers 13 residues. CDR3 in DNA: TGTGCCAGCAGTTACCAGGGCAAAAGAGGCTACACCTTC. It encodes CASSYQGKRGYTF.

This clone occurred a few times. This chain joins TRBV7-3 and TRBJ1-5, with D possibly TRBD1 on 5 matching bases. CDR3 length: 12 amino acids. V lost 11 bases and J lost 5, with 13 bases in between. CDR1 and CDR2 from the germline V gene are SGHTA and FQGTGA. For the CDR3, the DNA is TGTGCCGGGAGGCAGGGAGATCAGCCCCAGCATTTT. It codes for CAGRQGDQPQHF. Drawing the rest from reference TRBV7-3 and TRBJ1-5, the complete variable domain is GAGVSQTPSNKVTEKGKYVELRCDPISGHTALYWYRQSLGQGPEFLIYFQGTGAADDSGLPNDRFFAVRPEGSVSTLKIQRTERGDSAVYLCAGRQGDQPQHFGDGTRLSIL.

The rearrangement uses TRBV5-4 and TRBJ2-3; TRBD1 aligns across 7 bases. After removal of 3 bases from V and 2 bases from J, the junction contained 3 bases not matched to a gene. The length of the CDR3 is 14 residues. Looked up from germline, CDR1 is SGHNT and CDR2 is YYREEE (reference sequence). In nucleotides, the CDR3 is TGTGCCAGCAGCTGGGACAGCTCCACAGATACGCAGTATTTT. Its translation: CASSWDSSTDTQYF.

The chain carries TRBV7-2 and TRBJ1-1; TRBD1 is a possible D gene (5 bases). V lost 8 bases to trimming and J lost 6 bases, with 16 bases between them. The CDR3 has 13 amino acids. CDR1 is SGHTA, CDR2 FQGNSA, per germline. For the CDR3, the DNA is TGTGCCAGCGCCGTCGGGGGACCCGCTGAAGCTTTCTTT. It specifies CASAVGGPAEAFF.

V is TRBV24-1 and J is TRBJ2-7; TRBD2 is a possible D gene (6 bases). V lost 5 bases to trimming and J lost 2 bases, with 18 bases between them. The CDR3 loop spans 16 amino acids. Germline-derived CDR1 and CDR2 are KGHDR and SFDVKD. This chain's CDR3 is CATSGGGSNGAYEQYF. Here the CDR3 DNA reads TGTGCCACCAGTGGTGGGGGGTCGAATGGGGCCTACGAGCAGTACTTC.

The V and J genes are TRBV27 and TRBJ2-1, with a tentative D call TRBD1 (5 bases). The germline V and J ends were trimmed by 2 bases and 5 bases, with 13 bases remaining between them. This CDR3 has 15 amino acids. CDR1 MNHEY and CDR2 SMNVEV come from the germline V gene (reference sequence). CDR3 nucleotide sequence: TGTGCCAGCAGTTTACAGGGTTTAGTGCACAATGAGCAGTTCTTC. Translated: CASSLQGLVHNEQFF.

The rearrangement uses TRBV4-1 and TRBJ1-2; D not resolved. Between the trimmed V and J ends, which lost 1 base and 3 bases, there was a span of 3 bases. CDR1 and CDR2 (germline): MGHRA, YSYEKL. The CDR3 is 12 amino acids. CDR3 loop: CASSQGDYGYTF. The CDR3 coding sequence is TGCGCCAGCAGCCAAGGCGACTATGGCTACACCTTC.

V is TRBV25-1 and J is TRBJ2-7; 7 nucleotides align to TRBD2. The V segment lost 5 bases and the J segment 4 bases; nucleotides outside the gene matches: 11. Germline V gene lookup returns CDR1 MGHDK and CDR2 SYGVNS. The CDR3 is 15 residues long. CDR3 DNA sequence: TGTGCCAGCAGTTCCCAGGGAGGGACCCCTTACGAGCAGTACTTC. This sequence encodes CASSSQGGTPYEQYF.

In DNA form, the CDR3 reads TGTGCCAGCAGCTCCCCAGTGACAGGAAAAAACATTCAGTACTTC. This codes for CASSSPVTGKNIQYF. The chain links TRBV7-8 to TRBJ2-4, with a possible D match to TRBD1 (6 bases). From germline, CDR1 is SGHVS and CDR2 FQNEAQ. V lost 4 bases and J 4 bases, leaving 14 bases between the germline ends. The CDR3 totals 15 residues.

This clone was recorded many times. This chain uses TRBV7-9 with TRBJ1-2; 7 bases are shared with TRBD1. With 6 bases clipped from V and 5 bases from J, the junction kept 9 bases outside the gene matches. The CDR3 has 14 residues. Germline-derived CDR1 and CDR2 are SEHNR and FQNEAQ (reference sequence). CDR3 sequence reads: CASRVGTDSYGYTF. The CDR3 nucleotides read TGTGCCAGCAGGGTGGGGACAGACTCTTATGGCTACACCTTC.

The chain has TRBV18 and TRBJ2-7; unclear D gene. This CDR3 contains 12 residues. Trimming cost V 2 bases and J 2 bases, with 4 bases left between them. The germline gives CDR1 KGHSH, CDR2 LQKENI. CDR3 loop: CASSPTTYEQYF. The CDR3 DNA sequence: TGTGCCAGCTCACCAACAACCTACGAGCAGTACTTC.

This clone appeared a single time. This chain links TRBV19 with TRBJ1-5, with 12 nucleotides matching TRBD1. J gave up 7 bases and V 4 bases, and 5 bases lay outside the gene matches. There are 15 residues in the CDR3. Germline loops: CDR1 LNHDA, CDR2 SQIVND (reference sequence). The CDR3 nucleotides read TGTGCCAGTAGTACCGGGACAGGGGGCTGGCAGCCCCAGCATTTT. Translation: CASSTGTGGWQPQHF.

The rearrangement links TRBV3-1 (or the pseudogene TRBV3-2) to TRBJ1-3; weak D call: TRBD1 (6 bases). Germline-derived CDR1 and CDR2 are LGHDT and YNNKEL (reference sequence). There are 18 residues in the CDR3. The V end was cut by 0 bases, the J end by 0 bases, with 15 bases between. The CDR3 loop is CASSQDQGSLHSGNTIYF. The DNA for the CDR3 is TGTGCCAGCAGCCAAGATCAGGGGTCTTTACACTCTGGAAACACCATATATTTT.

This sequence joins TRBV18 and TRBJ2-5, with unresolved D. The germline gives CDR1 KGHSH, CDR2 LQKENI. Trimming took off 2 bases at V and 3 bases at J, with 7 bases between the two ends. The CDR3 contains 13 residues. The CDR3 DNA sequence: TGTGCCAGCTCACCAGGGCAGAAAGAGACCCAGTACTTC. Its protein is CASSPGQKETQYF.

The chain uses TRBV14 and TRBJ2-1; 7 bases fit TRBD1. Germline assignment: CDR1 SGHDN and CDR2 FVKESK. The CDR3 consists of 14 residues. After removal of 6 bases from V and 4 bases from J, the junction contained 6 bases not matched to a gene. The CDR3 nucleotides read TGTGCCAGCAGAGGGCAGGGGGTGTACAATGAGCAGTTCTTC. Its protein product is CASRGQGVYNEQFF.

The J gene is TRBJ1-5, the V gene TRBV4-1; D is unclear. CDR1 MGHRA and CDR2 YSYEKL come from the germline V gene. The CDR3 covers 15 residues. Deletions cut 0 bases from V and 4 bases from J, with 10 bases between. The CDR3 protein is CASSQDSAGNQPQHF. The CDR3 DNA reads TGCGCCAGCAGCCAAGATTCTGCGGGGAATCAGCCCCAGCATTTT.

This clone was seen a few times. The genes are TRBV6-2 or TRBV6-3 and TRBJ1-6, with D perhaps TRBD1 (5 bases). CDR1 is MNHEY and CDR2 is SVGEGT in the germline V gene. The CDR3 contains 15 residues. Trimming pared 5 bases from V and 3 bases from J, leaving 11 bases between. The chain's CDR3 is CASSRGHNYNSPLHF. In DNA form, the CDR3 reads TGTGCCAGCAGTCGAGGACATAACTATAATTCACCCCTCCACTTT.

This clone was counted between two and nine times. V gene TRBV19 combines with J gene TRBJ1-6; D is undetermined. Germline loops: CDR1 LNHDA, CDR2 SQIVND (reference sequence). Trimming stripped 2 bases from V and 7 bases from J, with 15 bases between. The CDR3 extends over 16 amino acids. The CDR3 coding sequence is TGTGCCAGTAGTATACAAACAGAACGGAGGAATTCACCCCTCCACTTT. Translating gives CASSIQTERRNSPLHF.

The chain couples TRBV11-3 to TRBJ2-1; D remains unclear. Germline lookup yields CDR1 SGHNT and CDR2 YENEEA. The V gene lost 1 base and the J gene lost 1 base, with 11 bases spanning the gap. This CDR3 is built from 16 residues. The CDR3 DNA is TGTGCCAGCAGCTTAGGCCGTCGAGAATCCTACAATGAGCAGTTCTTC. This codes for CASSLGRRESYNEQFF.